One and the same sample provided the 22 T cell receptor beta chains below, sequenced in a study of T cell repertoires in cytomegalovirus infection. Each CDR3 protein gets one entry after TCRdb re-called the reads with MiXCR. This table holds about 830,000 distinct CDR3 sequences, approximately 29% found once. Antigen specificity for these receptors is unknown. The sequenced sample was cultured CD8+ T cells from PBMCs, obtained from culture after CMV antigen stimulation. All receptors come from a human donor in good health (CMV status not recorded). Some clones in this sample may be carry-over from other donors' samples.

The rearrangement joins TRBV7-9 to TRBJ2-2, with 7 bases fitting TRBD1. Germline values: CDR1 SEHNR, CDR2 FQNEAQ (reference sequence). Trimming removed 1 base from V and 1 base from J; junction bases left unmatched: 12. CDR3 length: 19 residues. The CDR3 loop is CASSLELVYRTGNTGELFF. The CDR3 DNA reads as TGTGCCAGCAGCTTAGAGTTGGTATATCGGACAGGGAACACCGGGGAGCTGTTTTTT.

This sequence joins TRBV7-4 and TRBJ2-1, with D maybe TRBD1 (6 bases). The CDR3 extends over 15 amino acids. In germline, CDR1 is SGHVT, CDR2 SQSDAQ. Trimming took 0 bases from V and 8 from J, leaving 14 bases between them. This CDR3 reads CASSLAGRGRDEQFF. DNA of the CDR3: TGTGCCAGCAGCTTAGCGGGCAGGGGTCGGGATGAGCAGTTCTTC.

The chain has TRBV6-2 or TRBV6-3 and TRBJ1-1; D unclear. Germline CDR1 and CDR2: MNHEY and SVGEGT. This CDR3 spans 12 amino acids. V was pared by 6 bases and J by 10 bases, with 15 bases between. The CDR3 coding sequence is TGTGCCAGCAGCCCCGTCGCGATGGGAGCTTTCTTT. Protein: CASSPVAMGAFF.

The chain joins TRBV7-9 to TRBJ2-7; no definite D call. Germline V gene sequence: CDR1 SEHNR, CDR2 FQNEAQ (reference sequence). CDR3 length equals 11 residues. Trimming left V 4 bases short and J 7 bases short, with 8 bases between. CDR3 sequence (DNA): TGTGCCAGCAGCTATCCTGGGGAGCAGTACTTC. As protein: CASSYPGEQYF.

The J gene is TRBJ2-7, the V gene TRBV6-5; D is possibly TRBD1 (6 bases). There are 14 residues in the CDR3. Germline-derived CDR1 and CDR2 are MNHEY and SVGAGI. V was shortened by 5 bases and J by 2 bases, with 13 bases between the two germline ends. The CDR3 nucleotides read TGTGCCAGCAGTCGACGGACAGACCCCTACGAGCAGTACTTC. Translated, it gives CASSRRTDPYEQYF.

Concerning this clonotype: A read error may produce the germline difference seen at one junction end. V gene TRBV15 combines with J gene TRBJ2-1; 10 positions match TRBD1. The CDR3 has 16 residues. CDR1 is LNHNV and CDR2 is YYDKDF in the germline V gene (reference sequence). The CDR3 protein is CVTSRRAGTGDNEQFF. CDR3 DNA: TGTGTCACCAGCAGGAGGGCCGGGACAGGGGACAATGAGCAGTTCTTC.

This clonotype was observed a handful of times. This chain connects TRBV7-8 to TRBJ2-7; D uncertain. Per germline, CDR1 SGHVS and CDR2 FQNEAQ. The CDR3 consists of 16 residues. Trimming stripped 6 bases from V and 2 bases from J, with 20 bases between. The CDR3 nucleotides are TGTGCCAGCAGTTTTAGGAAAGAAGGACCCCCCTACGAGCAGTACGTC. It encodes CASSFRKEGPPYEQYV.

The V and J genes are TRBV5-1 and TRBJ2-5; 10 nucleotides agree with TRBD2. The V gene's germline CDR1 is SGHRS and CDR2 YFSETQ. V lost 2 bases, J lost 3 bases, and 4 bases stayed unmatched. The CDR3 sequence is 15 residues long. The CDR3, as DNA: TGCGCCAGCAGCTTTAGCGGGGGGCGGGAAGAGACCCAGTACTTC. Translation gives CASSFSGGREETQYF. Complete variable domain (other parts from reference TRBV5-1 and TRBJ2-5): KAGVTQTPRYLIKTRGQQVTLSCSPISGHRSVSWYQQTPGQGLQFLFEYFSETQRNKGNFPGRFSGRQFSNSRSEMNVSTLELGDSALYLCASSFSGGREETQYFGPGTRLLVL.

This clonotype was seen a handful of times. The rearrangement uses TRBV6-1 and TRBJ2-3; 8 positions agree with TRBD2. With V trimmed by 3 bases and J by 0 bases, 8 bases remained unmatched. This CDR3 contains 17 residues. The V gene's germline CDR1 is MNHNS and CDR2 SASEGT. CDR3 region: CASSERGALLSTDTQYF. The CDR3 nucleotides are TGTGCCAGCAGTGAGCGGGGGGCACTTCTTAGCACAGATACGCAGTATTTT.

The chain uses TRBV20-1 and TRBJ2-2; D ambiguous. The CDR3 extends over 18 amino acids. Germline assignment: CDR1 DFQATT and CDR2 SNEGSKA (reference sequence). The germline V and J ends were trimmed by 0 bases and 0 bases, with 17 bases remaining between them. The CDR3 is CSARESVRSVSNTGELFF. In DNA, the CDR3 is TGCAGTGCTAGAGAATCAGTCAGGTCCGTCTCGAACACCGGGGAGCTGTTTTTT.

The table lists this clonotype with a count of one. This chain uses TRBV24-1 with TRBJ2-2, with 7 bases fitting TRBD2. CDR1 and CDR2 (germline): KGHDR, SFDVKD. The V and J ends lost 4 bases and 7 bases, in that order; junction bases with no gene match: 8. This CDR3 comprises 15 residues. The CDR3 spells CATSERLAIIGELFF. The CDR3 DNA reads TGTGCCACCAGTGAGCGACTAGCTATAATCGGGGAGCTGTTTTTT.

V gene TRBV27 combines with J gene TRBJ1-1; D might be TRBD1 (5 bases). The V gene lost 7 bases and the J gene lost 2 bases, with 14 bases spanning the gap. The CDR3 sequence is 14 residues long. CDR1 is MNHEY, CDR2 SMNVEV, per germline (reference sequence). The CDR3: CASIFIGVNTEAFF. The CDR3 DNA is TGTGCCAGCATTTTCATAGGGGTTAACACTGAAGCTTTCTTT.

The CDR3 DNA sequence: TGTGCCAGCAGTGGGGGAAACATTCAGTACTTC. Its translation is CASSGGNIQYF. This chain joins TRBV11-2 and TRBJ2-4; either TRBD1 or TRBD2 may fit D (5 bases each). V lost 6 bases and J 6 bases, leaving 6 bases between the germline ends. The CDR3 sequence is 11 residues long. CDR1 and CDR2 (germline): SGHAT, FQNNGV.

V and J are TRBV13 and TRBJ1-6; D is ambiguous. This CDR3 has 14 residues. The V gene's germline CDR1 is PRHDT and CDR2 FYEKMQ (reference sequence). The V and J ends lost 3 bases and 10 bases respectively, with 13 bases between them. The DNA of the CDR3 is TGTGCCAGCAGCTTCGGGAAGAACGGATCACCCCTCCACTTT. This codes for CASSFGKNGSPLHF. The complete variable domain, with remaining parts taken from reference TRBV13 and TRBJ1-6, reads AAGVIQSPRHLIKEKRETATLKCYPIPRHDTVYWYQQGPGQDPQFLISFYEKMQSDKGSIPDRFSAQQFSDYHSELNMSSLELGDSALYFCASSFGKNGSPLHFGNGTRLTVT.

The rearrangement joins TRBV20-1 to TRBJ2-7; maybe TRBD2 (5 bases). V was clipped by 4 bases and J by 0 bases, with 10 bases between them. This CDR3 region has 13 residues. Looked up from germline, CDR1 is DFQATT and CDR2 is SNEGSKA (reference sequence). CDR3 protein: CSATGESSYEQYF. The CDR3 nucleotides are TGCAGTGCTACTGGGGAGAGCTCCTACGAGCAGTACTTC.

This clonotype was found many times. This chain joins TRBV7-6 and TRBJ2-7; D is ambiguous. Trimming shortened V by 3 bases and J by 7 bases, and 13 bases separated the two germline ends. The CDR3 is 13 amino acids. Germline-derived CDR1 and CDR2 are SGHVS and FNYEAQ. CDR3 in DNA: TGTGCCAGCAGCTTGGCCGACTTGGGGGAGCAGTACTTC. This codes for CASSLADLGEQYF.

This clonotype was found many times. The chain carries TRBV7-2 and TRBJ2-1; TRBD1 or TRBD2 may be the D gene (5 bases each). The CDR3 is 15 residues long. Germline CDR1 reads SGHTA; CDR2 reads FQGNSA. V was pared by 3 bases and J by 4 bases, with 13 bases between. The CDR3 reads CASSFGTITYNEQFF. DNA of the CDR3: TGTGCCAGCAGCTTCGGGACCATCACGTACAATGAGCAGTTCTTC.

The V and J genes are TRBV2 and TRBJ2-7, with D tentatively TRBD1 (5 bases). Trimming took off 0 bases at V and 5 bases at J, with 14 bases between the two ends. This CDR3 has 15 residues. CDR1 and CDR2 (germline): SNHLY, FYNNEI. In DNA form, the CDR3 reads TGTGCCAGCAGTGAAGCGGGGCAGAGGTTCCACGAGCAGTACTTC. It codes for CASSEAGQRFHEQYF.

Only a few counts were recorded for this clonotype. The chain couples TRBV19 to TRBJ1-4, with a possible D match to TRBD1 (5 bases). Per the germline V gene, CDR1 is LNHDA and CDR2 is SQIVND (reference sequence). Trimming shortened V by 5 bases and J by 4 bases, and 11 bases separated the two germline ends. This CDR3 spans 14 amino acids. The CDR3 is CASSGDRLNEKLFF. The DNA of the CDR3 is TGTGCCAGTAGTGGCGACAGACTTAATGAAAAACTGTTTTTT.

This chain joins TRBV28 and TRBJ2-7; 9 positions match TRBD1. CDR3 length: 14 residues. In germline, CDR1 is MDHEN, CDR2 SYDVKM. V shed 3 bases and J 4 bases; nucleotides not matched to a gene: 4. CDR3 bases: TGTGCCAGCAGTTTCCGGGACAGGGCATACGAGCAGTACGTC. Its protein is CASSFRDRAYEQYV.

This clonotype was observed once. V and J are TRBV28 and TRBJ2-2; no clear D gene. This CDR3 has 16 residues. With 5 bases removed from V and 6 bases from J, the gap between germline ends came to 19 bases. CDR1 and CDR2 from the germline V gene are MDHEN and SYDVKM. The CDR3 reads CASSLELRVFAGELFF. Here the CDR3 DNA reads TGTGCCAGCAGTCTCGAACTTCGCGTATTCGCCGGGGAGCTGTTTTTT.

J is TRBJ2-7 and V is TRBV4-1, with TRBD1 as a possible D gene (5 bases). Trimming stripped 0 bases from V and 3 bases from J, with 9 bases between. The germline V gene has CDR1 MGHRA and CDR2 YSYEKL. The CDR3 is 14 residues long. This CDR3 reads CASSQEGQGYEQYF. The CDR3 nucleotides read TGCGCCAGCAGCCAAGAGGGCCAGGGCTACGAGCAGTACTTC.